The 17 T cell receptor beta chains below come from one sample, sequenced in a study of blood T cell repertoires in COVID-19 (dated by TCRdb to the early 2020s). Library preparation used the immunoSEQ multiplex PCR assay. This immuneACCESS table, as held by TCRdb, lists in-frame sequences with V and J called but not all clones. Of the missing ones, under half trace to an unresolved V gene in checked studies; the others have no known cause. The sample yields about 80,000 clones; more than 65% were counted once. The ten biggest clones cover about 12% of the sample. The source material was peripheral blood. Every receptor here comes from a man aged 80 or over with acute or convalescent COVID-19.

The genes are TRBV2 and TRBJ1-5, with D tentatively TRBD1 (5 bases). The ends were cut back, 10 bases at V and 3 bases at J, with 13 bases in the middle. The CDR3 is 13 residues long. Germline assignment: CDR1 SNHLY and CDR2 FYNNEI. The CDR3 region is CATVLGPNQPQHF. For the CDR3, the DNA is TGTGCCACCGTTCTGGGGCCCAATCAGCCCCAGCATTTT.

The CDR3 loop is CASSFIAGGSYEQYF. The DNA of the CDR3 is TGTGCCAGCAGCTTTATAGCGGGGGGATCCTACGAGCAGTACTTC. The V gene is TRBV7-2, the J gene TRBJ2-7; TRBD2 agrees at 10 bases. The CDR3 runs 15 residues. CDR1 and CDR2 (germline): SGHTA, FQGNSA. Germline trimming cut 3 bases from V and 1 base from J; bases unmatched to any gene: 3.

This clone showed up just once. The chain couples TRBV18 to TRBJ1-5, with 11 positions matching TRBD1. Germline V lookup: CDR1 KGHSH, CDR2 LQKENI. The CDR3 is 15 amino acids. J lost 4 bases, V lost 4 bases, and 3 bases had no gene match. CDR3 region: CASSRGQGANQPQHF. The CDR3, as DNA: TGTGCCAGCTCACGAGGACAGGGGGCAAATCAGCCCCAGCATTTT.

This clone was observed a single time. This chain connects TRBV11-2 to TRBJ2-5; D is perhaps TRBD1 (6 bases). Germline V lookup: CDR1 SGHAT, CDR2 FQNNGV. The CDR3 runs 15 residues. The germline V and J ends were trimmed by 0 bases and 4 bases, with 12 bases remaining between them. The CDR3 loop reads CASSLEGRGRETQYF. The CDR3 nucleotides read TGTGCCAGCAGCTTAGAGGGCAGGGGACGAGAGACCCAGTACTTC.

The chain employs TRBV9 and TRBJ2-7; D might be TRBD1 (6 bases). The CDR3 contains 15 residues. The V end was cut by 2 bases, the J end by 2 bases, with 14 bases between. Germline-derived CDR1 and CDR2 are SGDLS and YYNGEE. CDR3 region: CASSVQTGPPYEQYF. The DNA for the CDR3 is TGTGCCAGCAGCGTGCAGACAGGTCCCCCCTACGAGCAGTACTTC. The full variable domain, rest sourced from reference TRBV9 and TRBJ2-7, is DSGVTQTPKHLITATGQRVTLRCSPRSGDLSVYWYQQSLDQGLQFLIQYYNGEERAKGNILERFSAQQFPDLHSELNLSSLELGDSALYFCASSVQTGPPYEQYFGPGTRLTVT.

The chain has TRBV10-3 and TRBJ1-5; TRBD1 might be the D (5 bases). CDR1 ENHRY and CDR2 SYGVKD come from the germline V gene. V dropped 7 bases and J dropped 7 bases, with 14 bases sitting between them. This CDR3 has 13 residues. The CDR3 nucleotides read TGTGCCATCACGGGGGGGGACGGACAGCCCCAGCATTTT. This codes for CAITGGDGQPQHF.

The chain recombines TRBV3-1 (or the pseudogene TRBV3-2) with TRBJ2-5; TRBD2 is a possible D gene (5 bases). Trimming stripped 0 bases from V and 0 bases from J, with 14 bases between. The CDR3 has 17 residues. CDR1 is LGHDT, CDR2 YNNKEL, per germline (reference sequence). The CDR3 region has the DNA TGTGCCAGCAGCCAAGATAGGAGACTACCGTACCAAGAGACCCAGTACTTC. This encodes CASSQDRRLPYQETQYF.

The chain employs TRBV19 and TRBJ2-7; TRBD2 matches at 8 bases. The germline V gene encodes CDR1 LNHDA and CDR2 SQIVND (reference sequence). This CDR3 has 16 residues. Trimming removed 2 bases from V and 4 bases from J; junction bases left unmatched: 10. The CDR3 DNA is TGTGCCAGTAGTATAAGGCGGGGGGCCTCCGGTTACGAGCAGTACTTC. It is translated as CASSIRRGASGYEQYF.

J is TRBJ2-1 and V is TRBV5-6, with 13 bases identical to TRBD2. CDR3 length: 18 amino acids. V dropped 4 bases and J dropped 0; count of bases not matched to a gene: 7. Germline values: CDR1 SGHDT, CDR2 YYEEEE. This chain's CDR3 is CASSPLAGGPTSYNEQFF. DNA of the CDR3: TGTGCCAGCAGCCCACTAGCGGGGGGGCCAACCTCCTACAATGAGCAGTTCTTC.

The CDR3 loop is CASSSSRAGGPLGDTQYF. The CDR3 nucleotides read TGTGCCAGCAGCTCCAGTCGAGCGGGGGGCCCGCTAGGGGATACGCAGTATTTT. The chain links TRBV5-4 to TRBJ2-3; 9 nucleotides align to TRBD2. The CDR3 is made up of 18 amino acids. CDR1 and CDR2 from the germline V gene are SGHNT and YYREEE (reference sequence). Trimming removed 3 bases from V and 6 bases from J; junction bases left unmatched: 17.

This sequence joins TRBV7-9 and TRBJ2-3; D remains unclear. The germline V and J ends were trimmed by 3 bases and 4 bases, with 5 bases remaining between them. CDR3 size: 12 residues. CDR1 is SEHNR, CDR2 FQNEAQ, per germline (reference sequence). The CDR3 DNA is TGTGCCAGCAGCTTTCTATCAGATACGCAGTATTTT. This translates into CASSFLSDTQYF. The full variable domain, in which reference TRBV7-9 and TRBJ2-3 provide the parts outside the CDR3, is DTGVSQNPRHKITKRGQNVTFRCDPISEHNRLYWYRQTLGQGPEFLTYFQNEAQLEKSRLLSDRFSAERPKGSFSTLEIQRTEQGDSAMYLCASSFLSDTQYFGPGTRLTVL.

The genes are TRBV9 and TRBJ1-1, with 7 positions matching TRBD1. CDR3 length: 16 amino acids. CDR1 and CDR2 (germline): SGDLS, YYNGEE. V lost 4 bases to trimming and J lost 0 bases; unmatched junction nucleotides: 9. CDR3 nucleotides: TGTGCCAGCAGCTCTTCTACAGGGGCCGTGAACACTGAAGCTTTCTTT. This gives the protein CASSSSTGAVNTEAFF.

V and J are TRBV5-6 and TRBJ2-3; TRBD1 matches at 9 bases. The CDR3 length is 15 residues. Germline loops: CDR1 SGHDT, CDR2 YYEEEE. With V trimmed by 4 bases and J by 5 bases, 8 bases remained unmatched. The DNA of the CDR3 is TGTGCCAGCAGCCCCGGGACAGGGAAGCTAGATACGCAGTATTTT. Translated: CASSPGTGKLDTQYF.

The genes are TRBV14 and TRBJ2-6; D is possibly TRBD1 (6 bases). CDR1 and CDR2 from the germline V gene are SGHDN and FVKESK. This CDR3 spans 17 amino acids. Trimming pared 4 bases from V and 3 bases from J, leaving 16 bases between. The CDR3 here is CASSPGTGSLGANVLTF. The CDR3 DNA sequence: TGTGCCAGCAGCCCAGGTACAGGGAGTCTTGGGGCCAACGTCCTGACTTTC.

This sequence joins TRBV19 and TRBJ2-1, with D possibly matching TRBD1 (6 bases). The CDR3 spans 13 residues. Germline V gives CDR1 LNHDA, CDR2 SQIVND (reference sequence). The V and J ends lost 5 bases and 6 bases respectively, with 11 bases between them. The CDR3 nucleotides read TGTGCCAGTAGTTCAACAGGGTTCAATGAGCAGTTCTTC. Its translation: CASSSTGFNEQFF.

The chain couples TRBV9 to TRBJ1-1; D perhaps matches TRBD1 (5 bases). The CDR3 spans 15 residues. CDR1 is SGDLS, CDR2 YYNGEE, per germline. With 0 bases removed from V and 0 bases from J, the gap between germline ends came to 9 bases. The CDR3 sequence is CASSVAAGLNTEAFF. In DNA form, the CDR3 reads TGTGCCAGCAGCGTAGCTGCGGGACTGAACACTGAAGCTTTCTTT.

The rearrangement uses TRBV5-1 and TRBJ1-5; perhaps TRBD1 as D (6 bases). CDR1 and CDR2 (germline): SGHRS, YFSETQ. Trimming shortened V by 2 bases and J by 6 bases, and 12 bases separated the two germline ends. The CDR3 length is 14 residues. The CDR3 nucleotides read TGCGCCAGCAGCTTACAGGGAGGGAGTCAGCCCCAGCATTTT. Translating it yields CASSLQGGSQPQHF.